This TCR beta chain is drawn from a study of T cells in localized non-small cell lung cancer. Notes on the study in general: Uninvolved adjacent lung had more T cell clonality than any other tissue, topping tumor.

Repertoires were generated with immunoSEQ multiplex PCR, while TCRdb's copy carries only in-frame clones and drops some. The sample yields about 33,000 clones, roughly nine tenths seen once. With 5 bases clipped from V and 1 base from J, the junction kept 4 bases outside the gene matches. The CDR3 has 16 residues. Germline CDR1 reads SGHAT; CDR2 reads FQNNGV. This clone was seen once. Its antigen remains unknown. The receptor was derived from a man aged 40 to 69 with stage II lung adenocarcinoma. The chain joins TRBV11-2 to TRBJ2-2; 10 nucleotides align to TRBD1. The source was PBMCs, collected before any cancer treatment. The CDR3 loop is CASSKGTGVNTGELFF. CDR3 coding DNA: TGTGCCAGCAGCAAAGGGACAGGGGTGAACACCGGGGAGCTGTTTTTT. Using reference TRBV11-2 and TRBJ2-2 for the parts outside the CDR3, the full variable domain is EAGVAQSPRYKIIEKRQSVAFWCNPISGHATLYWYQQILGQGPKLLIQFQNNGVVDDSQLPKDRFSAERLKGVDSTLKIQPAKLEDSAVYLCASSKGTGVNTGELFFGEGSRLTVL.